These 32 T cell receptor beta chains were sequenced from one sample in a study of cytomegalovirus exposure and HLA in healthy donors. The PCR employed 60 Vbeta primers together with 13 Jbeta primers. TCRdb keeps only in-frame clones here, not all; method: immunoSEQ multiplex PCR. The table gives about 200,000 clones; the top ten clones make up about 0.74% of it. Sequencing was done on a sample of PBMCs. These receptors all come from a boy aged 5-17 years in good health and CMV-seronegative.

The chain employs TRBV2 and TRBJ1-2; 8 bases are shared with TRBD1. Germline V lookup: CDR1 SNHLY, CDR2 FYNNEI. V lost 6 bases, J lost 3 bases, and 9 bases stayed unmatched. The CDR3 spans 15 residues. CDR3 bases: TGTGCCAGCAGGTTAGACAGGGGCCCTGACTATGGCTACACCTTC. Translating it yields CASRLDRGPDYGYTF.

CDR3 loop: CASSMGQGFTDTQYF. The CDR3 coding sequence is TGTGCCAGCAGCATGGGACAGGGCTTCACAGATACGCAGTATTTT. The chain joins TRBV7-9 to TRBJ2-3; 9 nucleotides align to TRBD1. V lost 5 bases, J lost 2 bases, and 5 bases stayed unmatched. Germline CDR1 is SEHNR and CDR2 is FQNEAQ (reference sequence). The CDR3 is 15 residues long.

The rearrangement links TRBV6-1 to TRBJ1-4; possibly TRBD1 for D (6 bases). Per germline, CDR1 MNHNS and CDR2 SASEGT. The CDR3 totals 14 residues. Trimming left V 3 bases short and J 7 bases short, with 12 bases between. CDR3 protein: CASSEWGQGEKLFF. The CDR3 DNA is TGTGCCAGCAGTGAGTGGGGGCAGGGTGAAAAACTGTTTTTT.

This chain uses TRBV21-1 with TRBJ1-3; the D segment call TRBD1 is taken from the table without a DNA check. TRBV21-1 is flagged as a pseudogene. The CDR3 totals 17 residues. CDR3 amino acids: CASSKVVDIGAGNTIYF. The CDR3 DNA follows: TGTGCCAGCAGCAAAGTGGTCGATATAGGGGCTGGAAACACCATATATTTT.

The V gene is TRBV5-6, the J gene TRBJ2-3, with 9 positions matching TRBD2. J lost 5 bases, V lost 1 base, and 8 bases had no gene match. The germline V gene encodes CDR1 SGHDT and CDR2 YYEEEE. This CDR3 is built from 16 residues. The CDR3 DNA follows: TGTGCCAGCAGCTTGAGGGTAGCGGGGGAGGGAGATACGCAGTATTTT. It translates to CASSLRVAGEGDTQYF.

The chain combines TRBV7-2 with TRBJ2-7; possibly TRBD1 for D (6 bases). Germline CDR1 SGHTA, CDR2 FQGNSA. Trimming shortened V by 5 bases and J by 7 bases, and 18 bases separated the two germline ends. The CDR3 spans 14 residues. The CDR3 nucleotides read TGTGCCAGCAGCCCACAGGGCCTCATTGGAGAGCAGTACTTC. This encodes CASSPQGLIGEQYF. Combining the CDR3 with reference TRBV7-2 and TRBJ2-7 gives the whole variable domain GAGVSQSPSNKVTEKGKDVELRCDPISGHTALYWYRQSLGQGLEFLIYFQGNSAPDKSGLPSDRFSAERTGGSVSTLTIQRTQQEDSAVYLCASSPQGLIGEQYFGPGTRLTVT.

V usage is TRBV19 and J usage is TRBJ1-1, with 7 bases that match TRBD1. Germline-derived CDR1 and CDR2 are LNHDA and SQIVND (reference sequence). V gave up 5 bases and J gave up 4 bases; unmatched junction bases: 10. The CDR3 spans 15 residues. The CDR3 DNA is TGTGCCAGTAGTCCGGGGACAGCCCTGATCACTGAAGCTTTCTTT. Protein sequence: CASSPGTALITEAFF.

This chain connects TRBV11-2 to TRBJ2-1, with a weak D call TRBD1 (6 bases). The CDR3 consists of 12 residues. V was trimmed by 2 bases and J by 12 bases, leaving 11 bases between them. Germline V CDR1 and CDR2: SGHAT, FQNNGV. The CDR3 is CASSLTGIGQFF. The CDR3 DNA follows: TGTGCCAGCAGCTTAACAGGGATTGGGCAGTTCTTC.

The rearrangement uses TRBV27 and TRBJ2-6; TRBD2 is a possible D gene (5 bases). The CDR3 covers 14 residues. The germline CDR1 and CDR2 sequences are MNHEY and SMNVEV (reference sequence). V was trimmed by 5 bases and J by 3 bases, leaving 8 bases between them. The DNA of the CDR3 is TGTGCCAGCAGTATGGGGAGTGGGGCCAACGTCCTGACTTTC. As protein: CASSMGSGANVLTF.

The chain combines TRBV7-2 with TRBJ2-7, with TRBD1 matching 9 bases. The CDR3 extends over 14 amino acids. Trimming removed 4 bases from V and 2 bases from J; junction bases left unmatched: 3. The germline CDR1 and CDR2 sequences are SGHTA and FQGNSA. Written as DNA, the CDR3 is TGTGCCAGCAGCTATGGACAGGGGCCCTACGAGCAGTACTTC. It encodes CASSYGQGPYEQYF.

The rearrangement joins TRBV30 to TRBJ1-1; a weak D match, TRBD1 (6 bases). V lost 7 bases and J 6 bases, leaving 18 bases between the germline ends. The CDR3 is made up of 13 amino acids. Germline V CDR1 and CDR2: GTSNPN, SVGIG (reference sequence). Here the CDR3 DNA reads TGTGCCTCTAACAACAGGGAATGGTCTGAAGCTTTCTTT. Translating it yields CASNNREWSEAFF.

The rearrangement uses TRBV13 and TRBJ2-2; the D gene is possibly TRBD1 (7 bases). This CDR3 is 17 amino acids long. CDR1 PRHDT and CDR2 FYEKMQ come from the germline V gene (reference sequence). V lost 1 base to trimming and J lost 4 bases, with 16 bases between them. This CDR3 is CASSLVRRGLTTGELFF. The CDR3 nucleotides are TGTGCCAGCAGCTTAGTGCGGAGGGGGCTCACCACCGGGGAGCTGTTTTTT.

This chain links TRBV19 with TRBJ1-5, with a tentative D call TRBD1 (5 bases). The CDR3 extends over 16 amino acids. The ends were cut back, 3 bases at V and 3 bases at J, with 15 bases in the middle. The V gene's germline CDR1 is LNHDA and CDR2 SQIVND (reference sequence). CDR3 nucleotides: TGTGCCAGTAGTATTGGGGGGACGTTTTCCAATCAGCCCCAGCATTTT. Translating it yields CASSIGGTFSNQPQHF.

The chain is built from TRBV9 and TRBJ2-3, with D possibly TRBD1 on 6 matching bases. This CDR3 spans 14 amino acids. V dropped 7 bases and J dropped 5 bases, with 17 bases sitting between them. Germline values: CDR1 SGDLS, CDR2 YYNGEE. The CDR3 region is CASGIVGAGDTQYF. Written as DNA, the CDR3 is TGTGCCAGCGGAATAGTGGGGGCGGGAGATACGCAGTATTTT.

The chain recombines TRBV13 with TRBJ1-5; 9 nucleotides align to TRBD1. This CDR3 has 17 amino acids. Per germline, CDR1 PRHDT and CDR2 FYEKMQ (reference sequence). With V trimmed by 0 bases and J by 7 bases, 10 bases remained unmatched. The CDR3 sequence is CASSLGPNRDRDQPQHF. The CDR3 coding sequence is TGTGCCAGCAGCTTAGGCCCCAATAGGGACAGGGACCAGCCCCAGCATTTT.

The chain carries TRBV4-1 and TRBJ1-1; 7 bases map to TRBD1. Germline V lookup: CDR1 MGHRA, CDR2 YSYEKL. CDR3 size: 15 residues. V lost 4 bases, J lost 1 base, and 6 bases stayed unmatched. The CDR3 here is CASSPWTGKNTEAFF. The DNA for the CDR3 is TGCGCCAGCAGCCCCTGGACAGGTAAGAACACTGAAGCTTTCTTT.

The chain recombines TRBV6-1 with TRBJ1-2, with D possibly being TRBD1 (6 bases). Trimming removed 6 bases at V and 4 bases at J, with 12 bases between. This CDR3 comprises 13 residues. Looked up from germline, CDR1 is MNHNS and CDR2 is SASEGT. The CDR3 is CASSGTYFYGYTF. Written as DNA, the CDR3 is TGTGCCAGCAGCGGGACATACTTCTATGGCTACACCTTC.

The gene calls are TRBV5-1 and TRBJ2-6; D is uncertain. Germline V gene data show CDR1 as SGHRS and CDR2 as YFSETQ. V lost 0 bases, J lost 4 bases, and 5 bases lay in between. This CDR3 is built from 14 residues. CDR3 sequence reads: CASSLGSGANVLTF. The CDR3 nucleotides are TGCGCCAGCAGCTTGGGAAGCGGGGCCAACGTCCTGACTTTC.

As regards this clone: Within the sample, other DNA sequences also encode this same CDR3. CDR3 region: CASSQGSGVPYEQYF. In DNA, the CDR3 is TGTGCCAGCAGCCAAGGAAGCGGGGTGCCCTACGAGCAGTACTTC. The chain recombines TRBV4-2 with TRBJ2-7; 7 bases line up with TRBD2. The length of the CDR3 is 15 residues. Trimming took 1 base from V and 2 from J; bases not matched to a gene: 5. Germline assignment: CDR1 LGHNA and CDR2 YNFKEQ.

This rearrangement joins TRBV9 to TRBJ2-1; 9 nucleotides match TRBD1. V was clipped by 3 bases and J by 6 bases; unmatched bases: 7. Per the germline V gene, CDR1 is SGDLS and CDR2 is YYNGEE. The CDR3 extends over 15 amino acids. The CDR3: CASSAGQGRGNEQFF. The DNA for the CDR3 is TGTGCCAGCAGCGCGGGACAGGGTAGGGGCAATGAGCAGTTCTTC.

The chain has TRBV14 and TRBJ1-2; D gene uncertain. CDR3 length: 15 residues. Germline CDR1 SGHDN, CDR2 FVKESK. The V end lost 0 bases, the J end lost 8 bases, and 16 bases lay between the germline ends. In DNA, the CDR3 is TGTGCCAGCAGCCAAGATCTAAGAGGGTCTCGGGGCTACACCTTC. Translation gives CASSQDLRGSRGYTF.

CDR3 coding DNA: TGTGCCAGCAGCTACGACAGGGGAATCGCCGGGGAGCTGTTTTTT. Protein product: CASSYDRGIAGELFF. The chain carries TRBV6-5 and TRBJ2-2; 8 bases match TRBD1. Germline V gives CDR1 MNHEY, CDR2 SVGAGI. V trimming: 6 bases; J trimming: 6 bases; junction bases outside the gene matches: 9. The CDR3 length is 15 residues.

This chain uses TRBV5-4 with TRBJ2-1, with 11 bases that match TRBD2. V shed 5 bases, J shed 5 bases, and the junction held 6 bases outside the gene matches. The CDR3 is 15 residues long. CDR1 is SGHNT, CDR2 YYREEE, per germline (reference sequence). The DNA for the CDR3 is TGTGCCAGCAGGCTTGGGACTAGCGGCGACAATGAGCAGTTCTTC. Encoded protein: CASRLGTSGDNEQFF.

This sequence joins TRBV4-1 and TRBJ1-1; D is undetermined. Trimming left V 0 bases short and J 1 base short, with 9 bases between. The CDR3 runs to 15 residues. CDR1 MGHRA and CDR2 YSYEKL come from the germline V gene. As DNA, the CDR3 is TGCGCCAGCAGCCAAGAAGGTGGAGCGAACACTGAAGCTTTCTTT. Its translation: CASSQEGGANTEAFF.

This rearrangement joins TRBV30 to TRBJ1-1; D is perhaps TRBD1 (5 bases). V shed 6 bases and J shed 6 bases, with 17 bases lying between them. The germline V gene has CDR1 GTSNPN and CDR2 SVGIG (reference sequence). The CDR3 runs to 13 residues. The CDR3 DNA reads as TGTGCCTGTGAACCAGGGAAGGGCGCTGAAGCTTTCTTT. Its translation: CACEPGKGAEAFF.

CDR3 sequence (DNA): TGTGCCAGCTCACAAGGTCCGGACAGGGTCTACGAGCAGTACTTC. Translating gives CASSQGPDRVYEQYF. V gene TRBV18 combines with J gene TRBJ2-7; 8 bases map to TRBD1. The CDR3 is 15 amino acids. CDR1 is KGHSH and CDR2 is LQKENI in the germline V gene. The V gene end was trimmed by 4 bases and the J gene end by 3 bases; junction bases not matched to a gene: 8.

The chain combines TRBV5-1 with TRBJ1-4; D perhaps matches TRBD1 (5 bases). The V gene lost 0 bases and the J gene lost 8 bases, with 11 bases spanning the gap. From germline, CDR1 is SGHRS and CDR2 YFSETQ. The CDR3 consists of 14 residues. The CDR3 coding sequence is TGCGCCAGCAGCTTGGAGGGGTTAGAAGAAAAACTGTTTTTT. Its protein product is CASSLEGLEEKLFF.

The genes are TRBV19 and TRBJ1-3, with D possibly TRBD1 on 6 matching bases. The germline V gene encodes CDR1 LNHDA and CDR2 SQIVND (reference sequence). This CDR3 spans 19 amino acids. Trimming removed 3 bases at V and 4 bases at J, with 25 bases between. This CDR3 is CASSIRDTSLEIHGNTIYF. Here the CDR3 DNA reads TGTGCCAGTAGTATTCGGGACACCTCTCTGGAAATCCACGGAAACACCATATATTTT.

The V and J genes are TRBV4-3 and TRBJ1-2; the D gene is possibly TRBD1 (6 bases). The CDR3 sequence is 14 residues long. Trimming left V 2 bases short and J 4 bases short, with 11 bases between. In germline, CDR1 is LGHNA, CDR2 YSLEER. The CDR3 sequence: CASSQHGQTYGYTF. In DNA, the CDR3 is TGCGCCAGCAGCCAACACGGACAGACCTATGGCTACACCTTC.

The gene calls are TRBV6-1 and TRBJ1-1, with D possibly matching TRBD1 (6 bases). Germline CDR1 MNHNS, CDR2 SASEGT. V lost 5 bases to trimming and J lost 8 bases, with 15 bases between them. The length of the CDR3 is 13 residues. The CDR3 bases are TGTGCCAGCAGTATTTATCGACAGGACGAAGCTTTCTTT. As protein: CASSIYRQDEAFF.

The chain joins TRBV13 to TRBJ1-1; 10 bases map to TRBD1. Germline V gene lookup returns CDR1 PRHDT and CDR2 FYEKMQ (reference sequence). The CDR3 has 16 amino acids. Losses at the gene ends were 4 bases for V and 0 bases for J; bases not matched to a gene: 5. The CDR3 here is CASSSDRGRLNTEAFF. Written as DNA, the CDR3 is TGTGCCAGCAGCTCTGACAGGGGGCGGCTGAACACTGAAGCTTTCTTT.

V gene TRBV27 combines with J gene TRBJ2-3; possibly TRBD1 for D (6 bases). Germline assignment: CDR1 MNHEY and CDR2 SMNVEV (reference sequence). Trimming removed 7 bases at V and 2 bases at J, with 13 bases between. The CDR3 contains 14 residues. CDR3: CASNNNRVTDTQYF. The CDR3 DNA reads TGTGCCAGCAATAATAACAGGGTCACAGATACGCAGTATTTT.